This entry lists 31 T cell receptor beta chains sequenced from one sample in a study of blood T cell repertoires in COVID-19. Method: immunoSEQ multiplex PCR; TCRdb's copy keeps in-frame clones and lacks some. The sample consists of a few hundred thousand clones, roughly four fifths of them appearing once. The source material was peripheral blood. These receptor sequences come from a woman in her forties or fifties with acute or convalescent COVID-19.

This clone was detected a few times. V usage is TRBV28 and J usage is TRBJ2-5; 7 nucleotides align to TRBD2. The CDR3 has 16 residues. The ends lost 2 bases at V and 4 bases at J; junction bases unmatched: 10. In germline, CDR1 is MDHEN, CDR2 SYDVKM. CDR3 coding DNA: TGTGCCAGCAGTTTACCAGTCCAGCGGGGAGGAGAGACCCAGTACTTC. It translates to CASSLPVQRGGETQYF.

DNA of the CDR3: TGTGCCAGCAGCCCGATAGCGTTGAACACTGAAGCTTTCTTT. Amino acids: CASSPIALNTEAFF. J is TRBJ1-1 and V is TRBV5-6; no reliable D call. The V end lost 4 bases, the J end lost 0 bases, and 10 bases lay between the germline ends. This CDR3 comprises 14 residues. Germline V gene sequence: CDR1 SGHDT, CDR2 YYEEEE.

This chain's CDR3 is CASSPQTGGESPLHF. CDR3 DNA sequence: TGCGCCAGCAGCCCTCAAACAGGGGGGGAATCACCCCTCCACTTT. J is TRBJ1-6 and V is TRBV5-1; TRBD1 matches at 8 bases. The CDR3 consists of 15 residues. Losses at the gene ends were 4 bases for V and 10 bases for J; bases not matched to a gene: 10. Per the germline V gene, CDR1 is SGHRS and CDR2 is YFSETQ.

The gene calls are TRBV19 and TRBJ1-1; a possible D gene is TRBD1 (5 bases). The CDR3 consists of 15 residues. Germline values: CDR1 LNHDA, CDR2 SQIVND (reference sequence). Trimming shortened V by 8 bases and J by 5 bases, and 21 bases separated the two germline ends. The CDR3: CASGLGRRVMTEAFF. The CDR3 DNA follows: TGTGCCAGTGGGTTGGGGCGCAGGGTTATGACTGAAGCTTTCTTT.

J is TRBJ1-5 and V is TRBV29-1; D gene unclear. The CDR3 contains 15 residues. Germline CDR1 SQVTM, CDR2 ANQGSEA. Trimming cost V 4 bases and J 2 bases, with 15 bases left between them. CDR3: CSVAEGFLGNQPQHF. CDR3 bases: TGCAGCGTTGCGGAGGGCTTCTTGGGCAATCAGCCCCAGCATTTT.

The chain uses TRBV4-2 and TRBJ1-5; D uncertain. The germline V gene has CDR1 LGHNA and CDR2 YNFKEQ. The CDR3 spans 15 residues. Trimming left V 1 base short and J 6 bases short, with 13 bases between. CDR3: CASSQVVGSAQPQHF. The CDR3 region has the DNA TGTGCCAGCAGCCAAGTAGTCGGGTCGGCTCAGCCCCAGCATTTT.

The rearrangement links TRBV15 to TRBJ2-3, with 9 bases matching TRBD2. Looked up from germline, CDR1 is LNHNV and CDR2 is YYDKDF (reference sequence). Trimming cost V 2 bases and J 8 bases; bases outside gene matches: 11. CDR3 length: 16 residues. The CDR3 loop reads CATSRPGTSSEGTQYF. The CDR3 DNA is TGTGCCACCAGCAGACCCGGGACTAGCTCCGAAGGTACGCAGTATTTT.

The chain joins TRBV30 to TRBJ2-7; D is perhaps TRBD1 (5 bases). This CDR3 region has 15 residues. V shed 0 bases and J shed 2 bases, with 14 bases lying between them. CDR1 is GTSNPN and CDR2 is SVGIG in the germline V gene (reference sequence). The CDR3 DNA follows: TGTGCCTGGAGTGTAATTGGGGCCAGACCCTACGAGCAGTACTTC. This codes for CAWSVIGARPYEQYF.

In DNA form, the CDR3 reads TGCGCCAGCAGCTTGTGGGGCGACCAAGAGACCCAGTACTTC. Protein: CASSLWGDQETQYF. The chain carries TRBV5-1 and TRBJ2-5; possibly TRBD1 for D (5 bases). Per germline, CDR1 SGHRS and CDR2 YFSETQ. The germline V and J ends were trimmed by 1 base and 0 bases, with 7 bases remaining between them. The CDR3 consists of 14 residues.

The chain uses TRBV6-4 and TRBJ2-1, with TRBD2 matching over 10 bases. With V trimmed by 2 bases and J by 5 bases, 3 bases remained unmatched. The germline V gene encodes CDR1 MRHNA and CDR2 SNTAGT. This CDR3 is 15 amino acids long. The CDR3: CASSDERGGHNEQFF. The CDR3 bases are TGTGCCAGCAGTGACGAGCGGGGGGGCCACAATGAGCAGTTCTTC.

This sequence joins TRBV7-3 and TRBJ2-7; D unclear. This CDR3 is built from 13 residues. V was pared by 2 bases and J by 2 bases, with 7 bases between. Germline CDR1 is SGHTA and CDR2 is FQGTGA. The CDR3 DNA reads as TGTGCCAGCAGCTTACTCGGTCCCTACGAGCAGTACTTC. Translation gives CASSLLGPYEQYF.

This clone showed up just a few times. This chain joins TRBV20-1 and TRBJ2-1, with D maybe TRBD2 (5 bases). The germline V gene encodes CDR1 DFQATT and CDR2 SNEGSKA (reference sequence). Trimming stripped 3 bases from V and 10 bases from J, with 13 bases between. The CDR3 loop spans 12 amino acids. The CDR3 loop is CSASGSGGEQFF. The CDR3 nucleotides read TGCAGTGCTAGTGGGAGCGGCGGCGAGCAGTTCTTC.

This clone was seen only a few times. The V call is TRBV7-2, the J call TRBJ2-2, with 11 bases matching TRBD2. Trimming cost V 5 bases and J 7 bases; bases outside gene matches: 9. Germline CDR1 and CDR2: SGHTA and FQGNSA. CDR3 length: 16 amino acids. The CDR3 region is CASSAQGTSGGGELFF. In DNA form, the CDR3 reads TGTGCCAGCAGCGCACAGGGGACTAGCGGAGGCGGGGAGCTGTTTTTT.

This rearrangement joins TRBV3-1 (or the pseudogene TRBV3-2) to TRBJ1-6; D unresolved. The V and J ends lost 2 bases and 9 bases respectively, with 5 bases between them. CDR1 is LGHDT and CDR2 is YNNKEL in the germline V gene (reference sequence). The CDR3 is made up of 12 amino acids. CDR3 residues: CASSQLSSPLHF. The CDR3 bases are TGTGCCAGCAGCCAATTGAGTTCACCCCTCCACTTT.

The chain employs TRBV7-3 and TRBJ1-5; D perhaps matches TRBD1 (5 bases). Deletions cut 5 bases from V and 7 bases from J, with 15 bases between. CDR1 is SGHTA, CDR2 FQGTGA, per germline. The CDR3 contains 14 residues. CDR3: CASSLDSTSQPQHF. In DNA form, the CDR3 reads TGTGCCAGCAGCCTAGACAGTACCAGCCAGCCCCAGCATTTT.

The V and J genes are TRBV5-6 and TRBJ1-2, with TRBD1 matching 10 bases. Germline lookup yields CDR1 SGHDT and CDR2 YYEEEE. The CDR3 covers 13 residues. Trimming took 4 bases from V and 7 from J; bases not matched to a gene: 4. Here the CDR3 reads CASSPGTGAGYTF. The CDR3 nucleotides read TGTGCCAGCAGCCCGGGGACAGGGGCTGGCTACACCTTC.

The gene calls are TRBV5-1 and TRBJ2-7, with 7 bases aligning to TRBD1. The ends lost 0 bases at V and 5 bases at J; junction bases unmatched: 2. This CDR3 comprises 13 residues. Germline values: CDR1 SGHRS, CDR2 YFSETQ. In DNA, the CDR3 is TGCGCCAGCAGCTTGGACAGGGGCAACGAGCAGTACTTC. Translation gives CASSLDRGNEQYF.

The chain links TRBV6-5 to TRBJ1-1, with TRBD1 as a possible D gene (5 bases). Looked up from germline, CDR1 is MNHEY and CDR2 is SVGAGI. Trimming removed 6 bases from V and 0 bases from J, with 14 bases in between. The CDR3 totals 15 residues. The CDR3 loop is CASRPYDSMNTEAFF. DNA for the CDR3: TGTGCCAGCAGACCCTATGACAGTATGAACACTGAAGCTTTCTTT.

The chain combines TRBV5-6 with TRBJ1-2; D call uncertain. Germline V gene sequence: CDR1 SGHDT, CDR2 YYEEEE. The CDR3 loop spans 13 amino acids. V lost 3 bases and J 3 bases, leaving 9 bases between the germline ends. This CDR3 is CASSSQAHYGYTF. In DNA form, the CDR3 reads TGTGCCAGCAGCTCGCAGGCCCACTATGGCTACACCTTC.

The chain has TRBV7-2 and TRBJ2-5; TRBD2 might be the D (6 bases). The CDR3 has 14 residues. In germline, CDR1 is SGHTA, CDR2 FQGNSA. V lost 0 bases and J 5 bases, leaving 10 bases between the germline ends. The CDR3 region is CASSLAFGSETQYF. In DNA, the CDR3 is TGTGCCAGCAGCTTAGCGTTCGGGAGTGAGACCCAGTACTTC.

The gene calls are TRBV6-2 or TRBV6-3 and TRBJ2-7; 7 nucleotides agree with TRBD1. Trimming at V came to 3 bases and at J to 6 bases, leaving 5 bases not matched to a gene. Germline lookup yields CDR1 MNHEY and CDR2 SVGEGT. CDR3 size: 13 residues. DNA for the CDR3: TGTGCCAGCAGTTATGGTCCAGGGGGCGAGCAGTACTTC. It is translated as CASSYGPGGEQYF.

CDR3: CASRNRETGELFF. Here the CDR3 DNA reads TGTGCCAGCAGGAACAGGGAAACCGGGGAGCTGTTTTTT. V gene TRBV5-5 combines with J gene TRBJ2-2; possibly TRBD1 for D (6 bases). Germline V gene lookup returns CDR1 SGHKS and CDR2 YYEKEE (reference sequence). The CDR3 runs 13 residues. V was clipped by 5 bases and J by 5 bases, with 10 bases between them.

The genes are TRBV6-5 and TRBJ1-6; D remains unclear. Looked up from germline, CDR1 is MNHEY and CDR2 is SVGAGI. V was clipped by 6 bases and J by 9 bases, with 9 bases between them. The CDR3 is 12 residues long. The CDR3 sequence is CASREGGSPLHF. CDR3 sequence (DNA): TGTGCCAGCAGGGAGGGTGGTTCACCCCTCCACTTT.

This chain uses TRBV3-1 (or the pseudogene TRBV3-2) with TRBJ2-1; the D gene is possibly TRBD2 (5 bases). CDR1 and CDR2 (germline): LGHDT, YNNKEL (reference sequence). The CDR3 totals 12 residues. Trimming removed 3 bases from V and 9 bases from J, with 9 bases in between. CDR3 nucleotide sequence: TGTGCCAGCAGCCACCGGGGTCGTGAGCAGTTCTTC. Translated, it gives CASSHRGREQFF.

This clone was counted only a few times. The CDR3: CASSIGTGFYEQYF. DNA for the CDR3: TGTGCCAGTAGTATCGGGACAGGGTTTTACGAGCAGTACTTC. V gene TRBV19 combines with J gene TRBJ2-7, with 9 nucleotides matching TRBD1. J was trimmed by 4 bases and V by 3 bases; bases with no gene match: 4. CDR1 is LNHDA, CDR2 SQIVND, per germline (reference sequence). CDR3 length equals 14 residues.

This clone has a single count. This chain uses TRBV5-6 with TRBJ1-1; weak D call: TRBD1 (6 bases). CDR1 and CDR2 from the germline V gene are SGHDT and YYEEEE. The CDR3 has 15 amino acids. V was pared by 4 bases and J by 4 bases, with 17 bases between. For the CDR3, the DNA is TGTGCCAGCAGCAGCCGCCTCAGGGGCGGCACTGAAGCTTTCTTT. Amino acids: CASSSRLRGGTEAFF. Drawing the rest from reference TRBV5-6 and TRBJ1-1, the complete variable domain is DAGVTQSPTHLIKTRGQQVTLRCSPKSGHDTVSWYQQALGQGPQFIFQYYEEEERQRGNFPDRFSGHQFPNYSSELNVNALLLGDSALYLCASSSRLRGGTEAFFGQGTRLTVV.

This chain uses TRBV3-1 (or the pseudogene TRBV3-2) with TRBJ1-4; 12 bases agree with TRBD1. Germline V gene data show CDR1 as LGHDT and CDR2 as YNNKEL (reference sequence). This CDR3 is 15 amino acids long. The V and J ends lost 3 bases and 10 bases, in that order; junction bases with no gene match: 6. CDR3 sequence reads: CASSQTGTGGGKLFF. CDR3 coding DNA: TGTGCCAGCAGCCAGACCGGGACAGGGGGCGGAAAACTGTTTTTT.

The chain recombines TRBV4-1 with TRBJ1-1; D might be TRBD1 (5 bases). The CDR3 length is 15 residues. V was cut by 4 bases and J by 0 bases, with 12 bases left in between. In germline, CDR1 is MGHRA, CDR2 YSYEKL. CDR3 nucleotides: TGCGCCAGCAGCCCGATGGCAGGGCTGAACACTGAAGCTTTCTTT. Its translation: CASSPMAGLNTEAFF.

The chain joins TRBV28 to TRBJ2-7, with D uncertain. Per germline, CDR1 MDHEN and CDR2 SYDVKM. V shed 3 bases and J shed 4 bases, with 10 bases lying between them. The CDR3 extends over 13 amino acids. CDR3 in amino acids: CASSFATGYEQYF. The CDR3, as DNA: TGTGCCAGCAGTTTTGCGACCGGGTACGAGCAGTACTTC.

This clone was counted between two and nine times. Here the CDR3 DNA reads TGTGCCAGCAGTTTTGATACTTTCACAGATACGCAGTATTTT. Protein product: CASSFDTFTDTQYF. The genes are TRBV27 and TRBJ2-3; D not certain. V was pared by 3 bases and J by 2 bases, with 9 bases between. CDR3 size: 14 residues. The V gene's germline CDR1 is MNHEY and CDR2 SMNVEV (reference sequence).

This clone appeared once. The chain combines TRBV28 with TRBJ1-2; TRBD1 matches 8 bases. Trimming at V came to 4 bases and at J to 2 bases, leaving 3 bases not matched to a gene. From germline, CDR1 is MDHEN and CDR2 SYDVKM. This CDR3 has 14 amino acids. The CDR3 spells CASSSGTGNYGYTF. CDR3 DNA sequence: TGTGCCAGCAGTTCCGGGACAGGCAACTATGGCTACACCTTC.